The clone carrying this T cell receptor (beta chain) appeared once. This specimen includes other DNA sequences encoding the same CDR3. The sample comes from a study of blood T cell repertoires in COVID-19. This CDR3 is built from 13 residues. Trimming cost V 4 bases and J 4 bases, with 10 bases left between them. Germline CDR1 reads LGHDT; CDR2 reads YNNKEL (reference sequence). Enrollees, roughly 18 to 95 years old, lived in 20 to 25 US areas. Self-reported history from a screening survey and questionnaire set each donor's cohort. Under the authors' procedure: Amplified reference gene primers provided the basis for estimating nucleated cell counts. Repertoires were generated with immunoSEQ multiplex PCR, while TCRdb's copy carries only in-frame clones and drops some. The D gene and trimming were derived from the DNA, and the V and J assignments and clone size from that table. This sample has some 340,000 clones, with 85% to 95% found just once.

Specimen: PBMCs or T cells enriched from blood (not recorded which). This chain links TRBV3-1 (or the pseudogene TRBV3-2) with TRBJ1-2; tentatively, D is TRBD1 (5 bases). This TCR was recovered from a woman in her 30s who had been exposed to COVID-19. In DNA, the CDR3 is TGTGCCAGCAGCCCACGAGACAGCTATGGCTACACCTTC. Residues: CASSPRDSYGYTF.